The clone carrying this TCR beta chain was observed a handful of times. These data come from a study of human T cells and chemical hapten exposure. On the study more broadly: Yields of TCR per sample differed, chiefly owing to small differences in pooled library volume.

Within the library, unique molecular identifiers were attached to each individual cDNA molecule. From the RACE reads, TCRdb called clonotypes with MiXCR, one entry per CDR3 protein. The sample carries about 40,000 distinct CDR3 sequences, approximately 9% recorded once. Time point: patch test 2, 6 weeks after DPC sensitization. Noted treatment: therapeutic diphenylcyclopropenone sensitization with weekly scalp DPC. The CDR3 is 13 amino acids. The ends were cut back, 3 bases at V and 7 bases at J, with 13 bases in the middle. The germline gives CDR1 MDHEN, CDR2 SYDVKM. This chain connects TRBV28 to TRBJ2-7; D is ambiguous. The TCR originated in a woman aged 35 to 49 with alopecia areata. Some clones in this sample may be carry-over from other donors' samples. Sequencing used whole blood, obtained in connection with sensitization to the hapten diphenylcyclopropenone (DPC). The chain's CDR3 is CASSLGFHWEQYF. CDR3 DNA sequence: TGTGCCAGCAGTTTGGGTTTTCATTGGGAGCAGTACTTC. Using reference TRBV28 and TRBJ2-7 for the parts outside the CDR3, the full variable domain is DVKVTQSSRYLVKRTGEKVFLECVQDMDHENMFWYRQDPGLGLRLIYFSYDVKMKEKGDIPEGYSVSREKKERFSLILESASTNQTSMYLCASSLGFHWEQYFGPGTRLTVT.